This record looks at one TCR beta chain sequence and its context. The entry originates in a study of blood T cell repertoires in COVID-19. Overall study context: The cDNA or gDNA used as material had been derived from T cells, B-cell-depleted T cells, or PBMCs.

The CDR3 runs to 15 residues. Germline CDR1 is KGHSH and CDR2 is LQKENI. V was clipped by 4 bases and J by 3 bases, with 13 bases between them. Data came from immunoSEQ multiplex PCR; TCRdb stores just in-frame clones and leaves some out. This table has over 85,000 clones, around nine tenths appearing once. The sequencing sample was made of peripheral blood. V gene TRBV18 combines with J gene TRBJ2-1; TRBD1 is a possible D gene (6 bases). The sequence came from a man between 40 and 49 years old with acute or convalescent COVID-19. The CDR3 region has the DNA TGTGCCAGCTCACGGGCCGGGACAAACTACAATGAGCAGTTCTTC. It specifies CASSRAGTNYNEQFF.